This T cell receptor beta chain is drawn from a study of T cells in Graves' hyperthyroidism and ophthalmopathy. Whole-study findings and limits: Researchers found most expanded thyroid clonotypes above 0.001 in blood as well.

Trimming removed 0 bases from V and 6 bases from J, with 15 bases in between. The germline V gene encodes CDR1 SGHRS and CDR2 YFSETQ. The CDR3 runs to 15 residues. Concerning this clonotype itself: The target antigen is unknown.

RNA transcripts served as the template for amplifying TCR beta CDR3 regions. During a first-round RT-PCR of the TCR CDR3, the HTBI primer set was used. TCRdb redid the calling of the multiplex PCR reads with MiXCR, one entry per CDR3 protein. The profile shows roughly 580,000 distinct CDR3 sequences, more than 45% of them singletons. The rearrangement links TRBV5-1 to TRBJ2-5, with D maybe TRBD2 (5 bases). The source is a woman between 18 and 29 years old with Graves' hyperthyroidism. Sequencing was done on a sample of peripheral blood or thyroid tissue (not recorded which). The chain's CDR3 is CASSLVPGSQKTQYF. The CDR3 coding sequence is TGCGCCAGCAGCTTGGTTCCGGGATCACAGAAGACCCAGTACTTC.